These T cell receptor beta chains were read from a single sample in a study of shared clonotypes between healthy human individuals. TCRdb keeps only in-frame clones here, not all; method: immunoSEQ multiplex PCR. Here the sample spans approximately 980,000 clones, approximately 80% being singletons. Sample: memory CD4+ T cells sorted from blood. The receptors were sampled from a man between 18 and 35 years old in good health. Each CDR3 is given with its conserved first and last residue. A D gene is named only where the DNA matches it firmly. Rows give clone size only sometimes, using once, few, many, or a class for an expanded clone.

TRBV2	TRBD1	NA	TRBJ1-2	TGTGCCAGCAGCGGGACAGGGGGCAGCTATGGCTACACCTTC	CASSGTGGSYGYTF
TRBV30	NA	NA	TRBJ2-3	TGTGCCTGGAGATGGTCCGATTGGGCGCAGTATTTT	CAWRWSDWAQYF
TRBV4-1	NA	NA	TRBJ1-4	TGCGCCAGCAGCCAAGATCAGGCAGGGAGTTGGGAAAAACTGTTTTTT	CASSQDQAGSWEKLFF
TRBV5-5	TRBD1	NA	TRBJ1-1	TGTGCCAGCAGCGCGGGACAGGGGTTGGACACTGAAGCTTTCTTT	CASSAGQGLDTEAFF
TRBV21-1	NA	few	TRBJ2-2	TGTGCCAGCAGCGGTCCAGACACCGGGGAGCTGTTTTTT	CASSGPDTGELFF
TRBV10-3	NA	NA	TRBJ2-7	TGTGCCATCAGTGAGTCGGGTCAGGTGTCTAGGGAGCAGTACTTC	CAISESGQVSREQYF
TRBV5-3	NA	few	TRBJ1-4	TGTGCCAGAAGCTATCCGAATGAAAAACTGTTTTTT	CARSYPNEKLFF
TRBV9	NA	NA	TRBJ2-3	TGTGCCAGCAGCGTAGGGACAGGCACAGATACGCAGTATTTT	CASSVGTGTDTQYF
TRBV6-1	NA	NA	TRBJ2-7	TGTGCCAGCACTCCCGCGGGGACATTTCCCGAGCAGTACTTC	CASTPAGTFPEQYF
TRBV5-1	TRBD2	NA	TRBJ2-7	TGCGCCAGCAACATAGCGGGAGGGCCTTACGAGCAGTACTTC	CASNIAGGPYEQYF
TRBV5-4	NA	NA	TRBJ2-1	TGTGCCAGCAGCTTGGCCCTTTCGGGCCTCAATGAGCAGTTCTTC	CASSLALSGLNEQFF
TRBV19	NA	NA	TRBJ2-2	TGTGCCAGTAGTATGGAGGGCGGGGAGCTGTTTTTT	CASSMEGGELFF
TRBV6-4	NA	NA	TRBJ1-2	TGTGCCAGCAGCCCCCGGACGGGGGGCAACTATGGCTACACCTTC	CASSPRTGGNYGYTF
TRBV5-1	TRBD1	few	TRBJ2-7	TGCGCCAGCAGCTTGTCGTCGGGACAGCCCTACGAGCAGTACTTC	CASSLSSGQPYEQYF
TRBV5-5	NA	NA	TRBJ1-3	TGTGCCAGCAGCTTGAGAATTGGCTCTGGAAACACCATATATTTT	CASSLRIGSGNTIYF
TRBV18	TRBD2	NA	TRBJ2-2	TGTGCCAGCTCCCCGGGACTAGCGGGAGCACAGTACACCGGGGAGCTGTTTTTT	CASSPGLAGAQYTGELFF
TRBV14	NA	NA	TRBJ2-1	TGTGCCAGCAGCCCACAACTAGCACGGAATGAGCAGTTCTTC	CASSPQLARNEQFF
TRBV9	TRBD2	NA	TRBJ2-1	TGTGCCAGCAGCGAACTAGCGGGGGCCAACAATGAGCAGTTCTTC	CASSELAGANNEQFF
TRBV5-6	NA	NA	TRBJ2-6	TGTGCCAGCAGCTCAGCCCCCTCTGGGGCCAACGTCCTGACTTTC	CASSSAPSGANVLTF
TRBV10-3	TRBD2	NA	TRBJ2-3	TGTGCCATCAGTGTCGGGACTAGCCCCACAGATACGCAGTATTTT	CAISVGTSPTDTQYF
TRBV18	NA	NA	TRBJ1-1	TGTGCCAGCTCAGTACAGGGCGTGAACACTGAAGCTTTCTTT	CASSVQGVNTEAFF
TRBV19	NA	many	TRBJ1-1	TGTGCCAGTAGATCTCCTTCGGGGGGCCGGGCTGAAGCTTTCTTT	CASRSPSGGRAEAFF
TRBV21-1	NA	NA	TRBJ1-4	TGTGCCAGCAGCTCCGGGACGCAGCTAGATATAGCAACTAATGAAAAACTGTTTTTT	CASSSGTQLDIATNEKLFF
TRBV5-6	TRBD1	NA	TRBJ2-5	TGTGCCAGCAGCGCAGATACAGGGGAAGGGGAGACCCAGTACTTC	CASSADTGEGETQYF
TRBV9	NA	NA	TRBJ1-6	TGTGCCAGCAGCGTAGCGGCAGATAATTCACCCCTCCACTTT	CASSVAADNSPLHF
TRBV29-1	TRBD1	NA	TRBJ2-1	TGCAGCGTACCGGGACAGGGTACCTACAATGAGCAGTTCTTC	CSVPGQGTYNEQFF
TRBV7-2	NA	NA	TRBJ1-4	TGTGCCAGCAGCTTGCTTGCTACAACCGGGGGGAAACTGTTTTTT	CASSLLATTGGKLFF
TRBV28	TRBD1	NA	TRBJ2-2	TGTGCCAGCTTGAGACAGGGACCGAACACCGGGGAGCTGTTTTTT	CASLRQGPNTGELFF